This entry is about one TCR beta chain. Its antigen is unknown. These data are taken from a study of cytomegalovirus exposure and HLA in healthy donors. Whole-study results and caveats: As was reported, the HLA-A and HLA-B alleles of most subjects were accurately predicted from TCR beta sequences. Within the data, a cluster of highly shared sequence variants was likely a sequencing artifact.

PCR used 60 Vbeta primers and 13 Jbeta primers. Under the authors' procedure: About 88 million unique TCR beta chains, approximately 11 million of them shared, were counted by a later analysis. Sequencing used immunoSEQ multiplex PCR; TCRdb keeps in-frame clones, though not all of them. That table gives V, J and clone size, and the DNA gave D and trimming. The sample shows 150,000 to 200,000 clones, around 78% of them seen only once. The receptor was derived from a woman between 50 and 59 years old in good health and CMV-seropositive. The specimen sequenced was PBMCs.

The CDR3 DNA sequence: TGTGCCAGCAGCTCGGGACTTTTCCTAAGGGAGCAGTACTTC. This encodes CASSSGLFLREQYF. This sequence joins TRBV5-6 and TRBJ2-7; possibly TRBD2 for D (6 bases). Per germline, CDR1 SGHDT and CDR2 YYEEEE. With 3 bases removed from V and 7 bases from J, the gap between germline ends came to 17 bases. This CDR3 region has 14 residues.